Listed here are 7 T cell receptor beta chains from one sample, sequenced in a study of T cells in Graves' hyperthyroidism and ophthalmopathy. RNA transcripts were the template for amplifying TCR beta CDR3 regions. HTBI primers were employed in a first-round RT-PCR of the TCR CDR3. TCRdb analysed the multiplex PCR reads with MiXCR anew, one entry per CDR3 protein. The sample carries about 610,000 distinct CDR3 sequences, around 45% recorded once. Input material: peripheral blood or thyroid tissue (not recorded which). These receptors originate from a woman under 30 with Graves' hyperthyroidism.

Points on this clonotype: This clone may be a read error of a much larger clone one base away. This is likely a read error, given that the CDR3 carries no conserved phenylalanine or tryptophan at its end. The chain recombines TRBV7-2 with TRBJ2-7; D remains ambiguous. The CDR3 spans 13 residues. V was pared by 1 base and J by 2 bases, with 6 bases between. Germline CDR1 is SGHTA and CDR2 is FQGNSA. CDR3 DNA sequence: TGTGCCAGCAGCTTAGAACTTACCTACGAGCAGTACCTC. As protein: CASSLELTYEQYL.

The rearrangement links TRBV11-2 to TRBJ2-7; D might be TRBD1 (5 bases). This CDR3 comprises 15 residues. Trimming removed 0 bases at V and 4 bases at J, with 13 bases between. The V gene's germline CDR1 is SGHAT and CDR2 FQNNGV. The CDR3 spells CASSLDEQGGYEQYF. For the CDR3, the DNA is TGTGCCAGCAGCTTAGATGAGCAGGGCGGATACGAGCAGTACTTC.

A remark on this clonotype: A single base separates this from a much larger clone, so it may be a read error. The gene calls are TRBV6-1 and TRBJ1-4; D not resolved. Deletions cut 3 bases from V and 7 bases from J, with 9 bases between. CDR1 MNHNS and CDR2 SASEGT come from the germline V gene. The CDR3 is 13 amino acids. The CDR3 protein is CASSDQLSEKLFF. CDR3 coding DNA: TGTGCCAGCAGTGATCAGCTCTCTGAAAAACTGTTTTTT.

This clonotype was picked up a small number of times. This sequence joins TRBV27 and TRBJ1-5; perhaps TRBD1 as D (5 bases). V was shortened by 6 bases and J by 5 bases, with 17 bases between the two germline ends. From germline, CDR1 is MNHEY and CDR2 SMNVEV (reference sequence). The CDR3 spans 15 residues. The CDR3 DNA is TGTGCCAGCAGCCTCATAGGGGCCTCCTATCAGCCCCAGCATTTT. Encoded protein: CASSLIGASYQPQHF.

This clonotype was picked up many times. The V gene is TRBV11-3, the J gene TRBJ2-5; weak D call: TRBD1 (6 bases). The germline V and J ends were trimmed by 5 bases and 5 bases, with 15 bases remaining between them. CDR1 SGHNT and CDR2 YENEEA come from the germline V gene. This CDR3 is 14 amino acids long. The CDR3 protein is CASSAHGTWETQYF. CDR3 nucleotides: TGTGCCAGCAGCGCCCACGGGACATGGGAGACCCAGTACTTC.

This rearrangement joins TRBV7-9 to TRBJ1-1; D ambiguous. Trimming took off 2 bases at V and 1 base at J, with 14 bases between the two ends. In germline, CDR1 is SEHNR, CDR2 FQNEAQ (reference sequence). The CDR3 contains 16 residues. CDR3 region: CASSLRSGNRNTEAFF. DNA of the CDR3: TGTGCCAGCAGCTTACGGTCAGGCAATAGGAACACTGAAGCTTTCTTT. Combining the CDR3 with reference TRBV7-9 and TRBJ1-1 gives the whole variable domain DTGVSQNPRHKITKRGQNVTFRCDPISEHNRLYWYRQTLGQGPEFLTYFQNEAQLEKSRLLSDRFSAERPKGSFSTLEIQRTEQGDSAMYLCASSLRSGNRNTEAFFGQGTRLTVV.

The rearrangement uses TRBV7-9 and TRBJ2-7, with 8 nucleotides matching TRBD1. The CDR3 is 16 residues long. The ends lost 5 bases at V and 0 bases at J; junction bases unmatched: 9. Germline CDR1 reads SEHNR; CDR2 reads FQNEAQ (reference sequence). The CDR3 nucleotides read TGTGCCAGCAGCCCCCCAGGGGGCCCTAGCTCCTACGAGCAGTACTTC. Amino acids: CASSPPGGPSSYEQYF.